This T cell receptor (beta chain) was sequenced for a study of control samples from healthy donors and cancer patients. The CDR3 has 19 amino acids. Trimming removed 4 bases from V and 3 bases from J; junction bases left unmatched: 11. Germline loops: CDR1 SGHTS, CDR2 YDEGEE. TCRdb keeps only in-frame clones here, not all; method: immunoSEQ multiplex PCR. Here the sample spans about 270,000 clones, roughly 87% being singletons. This TCR was recovered from a woman aged 55-69 years with lung cancer. Sequencing was carried out using PBMCs. The chain uses TRBV5-8 and TRBJ2-3, with 16 nucleotides matching TRBD2. CDR3 in amino acids: CASSKGTSGRAMRTDTQYF. The CDR3 region has the DNA TGTGCCAGCAGCAAGGGGACTAGCGGGAGGGCCATGAGAACAGATACGCAGTATTTT.